This T cell receptor (beta chain) appears in the sequencing data of a study of T cell responses to AZD1222 COVID-19 vaccine. Sequencing used immunoSEQ multiplex PCR; TCRdb keeps in-frame clones, though not all of them. The sample lists around 100,000 clones, 80% to 90% occurring once. This clone is medium-sized. Its target is not known. General study results and limits: Baseline seropositivity occurred in only a handful of AZD1222 recipients. Increased Spike-specific TCR breadth and depth were observed after two AZD1222 doses. Spike was spanned by vaccine-associated CD4 TCRs, with dominance at 160-218 and 743-854. Reportedly, nearly half of unique spike TCRs recognized epitopes outside B.1.351/B.1.1.7 mutations.

The CDR3 is 13 amino acids. Deletions cut 4 bases from V and 0 bases from J, with 7 bases between. Germline V gene data show CDR1 as LGHDT and CDR2 as YNNKEL (reference sequence). The starting material was peripheral blood, obtained on day 0 of AZD1222 vaccination. The TCR originated in an adult in good health. The chain combines TRBV3-1 (or the pseudogene TRBV3-2) with TRBJ2-7; D is ambiguous. The chain's CDR3 is CASSRRTSYEQYF. The CDR3 DNA sequence: TGTGCCAGCAGCCGCCGTACCTCCTACGAGCAGTACTTC.